The following is a TCR beta chain sequence with its context. What it binds is not known. V was cut by 0 bases and J by 6 bases, with 13 bases left in between. There are 15 residues in the CDR3. CDR1 is SGDLS and CDR2 is YYNGEE in the germline V gene. The data were obtained in a study of response to subunit inactivated influenza vaccine. Study outcomes and limitations: Researchers suggested that each seasonal influenza vaccination recruits few new T cells.

TCRdb re-called the RT-PCR reads with MiXCR, one entry per CDR3 protein. The table records about 570,000 distinct CDR3 sequences, about 11% of them present only once. This sample was also put to use in a study of T cells expressing NK-cell markers. That investigation notes: The authors generated TCR beta cDNA through 5'RACE template switching with UMIs. It was from sorted CD3+CD56+NKG2C+, CD3+CD56+NKG2C- and CD3+CD56-NKG2C+ T cells that TCR beta repertoires came. The study sequenced eight donors, seven HCMV-seropositive and one seronegative. HCMV specificity was not established for the expanded NKG2C+ T cell clones.

The J gene is TRBJ2-1, the V gene TRBV9; D could derive from TRBD1 or TRBD2 (7 bases each). The TCR sequence derives from a man between 45 and 60 years old who received an inactivated influenza vaccine. This specimen consisted of PBMCs from blood, obtained on the day of vaccination. This chain's CDR3 is CASSVGGRGGNEQFF. CDR3 coding DNA: TGTGCCAGCAGCGTAGGGGGCAGGGGGGGCAATGAGCAGTTCTTC. The full variable domain, with the rest looked up from reference TRBV9 and TRBJ2-1, is DSGVTQTPKHLITATGQRVTLRCSPRSGDLSVYWYQQSLDQGLQFLIQYYNGEERAKGNILERFSAQQFPDLHSELNLSSLELGDSALYFCASSVGGRGGNEQFFGPGTRLTVL.